This T cell receptor beta chain stems from a study of cytomegalovirus exposure and HLA in healthy donors (TCRdb year 2017). About the investigation overall: An earlier analysis of approximately 640 of the donors reported approximately 270 Gb of sequence data and 100 million to 140 million unique TCR beta sequences from roughly 180 million T cells. Roughly 300 gigabases of sequencing data and tens of millions of unique TCR sequences made up an early release that covered about 640 HLA-typed donors. Among the approximately 430 genotyped donors, approximately 76% belonged to the genetic ancestry cluster associated with self-reported Caucasian donors. The study was designed to test whether signatures of past pathogen exposure could be identified by cataloging public T cell receptors. Using immunosequencing, the study profiled T cell repertoires from 640 or so subjects and related those repertoires to cytomegalovirus serostatus. In addition to the first cohort of approximately 670 subjects, a separate validation cohort of around 110 different subjects was used. The study combined high-throughput TCR immunosequencing, statistical association of individual TCRs with disease status, and machine learning to predict cytomegalovirus infection status. A later analysis re-analyzed previously published TCR beta repertoires from roughly 690 donors and added high-resolution HLA genotyping to study TCR occurrence patterns. In the later analysis, no new phenotypic data were used to find candidate immune exposures; instead, reliance was placed on TCR beta sequences and their occurrence across donors. An earlier analysis of 500 to 650 of the donors applied high-throughput TCR beta sequencing to assess whether each TCR beta V gene segment acted as functional or pseudogenic. Donor age, sex, ethnicity and CMV serostatus were compiled together with the repertoire data. A later genetic analysis took genome-wide SNP genotypes for about three fifths of the roughly 670 donors and used that subset as a discovery cohort. Every discovery cohort repertoire had been produced on one sequencing platform. Both class I and class II loci were covered by HLA typing, at four-digit resolution. Typing coverage varied by locus: about 620-630 donors for A, B, C, DRB1 and DQB1; 500 to 550 for DQA1; around 570 for DPA1; roughly 470 for DPB1. About five DR-DQ haplotypes were handled as single units for association and clustering, since linkage in the cohort was strong. Among about 370 genotyped donors of the cohort, an average of approximately 200,000 unique TCR beta nucleotide sequences was sequenced per donor, of which about 19% were non-productive. Results the study describes overall, beyond this receptor: Several of the top co-occurrence clusters appeared to be linked to parvovirus B19, influenza, CMV and Epstein-Barr virus, according to a later analysis. A later genetic analysis associated a missense DCLRE1C variant with V-gene and J-gene trimming of TCR beta chains, and an independent cohort replicated the association. The 87-base-pair reads could not distinguish some IMGT-functional V segments, including TRBV6-2 and TRBV6-3, so those segments were excluded. In an earlier analysis of approximately 600 of the donors, most TCR beta V segments were observed in productive rearrangements about 87% or about 30% of the time, broadly matching IMGT annotations. The classifier was reported to diagnose cytomegalovirus status with high specificity and sensitivity in both the original cohort and the validation cohort. In a later analysis, TCR association rates were found to vary across HLA loci, with the most associated TCRs seen for DRB1 alleles and the fewest for HLA-C alleles. Immune exposure information for the cohort was limited to CMV serostatus. A later genetic analysis reported fewer N-insertions in productive TCRs among donors in an Asian-associated ancestry cluster than the roughly 700-donor mean. Correlated functional status among segregating V segments might be attributable to linkage disequilibrium, but an unknown experimental factor could not be ruled out. In a later analysis, most CMV-associated TCR beta chains were found to appear HLA-restricted, with HLA associations seemingly driven largely by CMV exposure. Sequencing depth was assumed to be roughly uniform across donors in the presence/absence analyses, though that assumption may not hold. A cluster of highly shared sequence variants was judged likely to represent a technical artifact of the sequencing pipeline. Because counts were too low, about 18 rarely observed V segments, including chromosome 9 orphons, were excluded from the earlier analysis of 587 of the donors. In this cohort, only TCR beta chains were sequenced, and detectable features were limited by the absence of alpha or paired-chain data. In the study, approximately 160 TCR beta chains were listed as associated with cytomegalovirus. When HLA alleles, especially DR and DQ, strongly co-occurred, TCR associations were difficult to assign to individual alleles. In a later analysis, HLA-associated TCR beta chains were found to be more clonally expanded and to have lower generation probabilities than equally common non-associated chains. Because HLA typing was unavailable for some donors at each locus, only the typed subset was used in association tests. At a false discovery rate of 0.05, a later analysis linked 16,951 TCR beta sequences to specific HLA alleles. In vitro tests confirmed that a few of the cytomegalovirus-associated TCR beta chains recognize cytomegalovirus antigens. A further reported finding was that TCR beta sequences accurately predicted the HLA-A and HLA-B alleles for most subjects in the first cohort. The authors suggested that the approach could potentially be generalized to other disease states and immunological phenotypes. While some public TCRs were present in many individuals, most TCR sequences turned up only very rarely across donors.

The cohort comprised hundreds of healthy bone marrow donors. At the time of sampling, all cohort members were nominally healthy, though unrecorded immune exposures were likely present. The donor was CMV seropositive and was included in the group of almost 300 seropositive cohort members. A peripheral blood sample was collected from each donor, and TCR beta sequencing was performed on peripheral blood mononuclear cells. The Qiagen DNeasy Blood Extraction Kit was used to extract genomic DNA from the blood cell samples. Library preparation used the immunoSEQ multiplex PCR assay. For the multiplex PCR, a mixture combining 60 forward primers for TCR Vbeta segments and 13 reverse primers for TCR Jbeta segments was used. Amplification of the CDR3 region of rearranged TCR beta genes was performed with a multiplex PCR assay on genomic DNA. The amplified TCR beta libraries were sequenced on the Illumina HiSeq System as 87-base-pair reads. The authors' pipeline ran thus. A later analysis counted tens of millions of unique TCR beta chains across the 650 to 800 repertoires, and roughly 9.9 million of these chains were shared by at least two donors. Raw reads were error-corrected and collapsed into unique sequences by a nearest-neighbor algorithm in which closely related sequences were merged to remove PCR and sequencing errors. V, D and J gene segments were assigned by aligning CDR3 sequences to IMGT reference sequences. For a sequence to be retained, a match of at least six nucleotides to both a V gene segment and a J gene segment was required. Rearrangements were classified as productive when the CDR3 lacked stop codons and remained in frame with V and J, and all other rearrangements were classified as non-productive. Following IMGT convention, CDR3 was defined as the stretch from the second conserved V-encoded cysteine to the conserved J-encoded phenylalanine. The earlier analysis of about 560 of the donors excluded any sequence lacking an unambiguous match to a single V gene segment. In an earlier analysis of a few hundred of the donors, V segments were called functional above 56.7% productive rearrangements and were called segregating when the between-donor standard deviation exceeded 5%. A statistical classification framework was built for diagnosing cytomegalovirus status from the catalog of TCR beta chain sequences. In a later analysis, TCR nucleotide sequences were compared against IMGT/GENE-DB human TR gene sequences so that V and J genes could be assigned. The TCRdist pipeline was used in a later analysis to assign CDR3 sequences and most-parsimonious VDJ recombination scenarios. In a later analysis, each TCR beta chain was defined by its CDR3 amino acid sequence together with its V-gene family, and reads without a unique V-gene family were excluded. In a later analysis, fewer than 650 highly shared, low-generation-probability nucleotide sequences were removed to address suspected cross-contamination and a sequencing artifact. For each public chain, a later analysis derived a clonal expansion index from normalized ranks of inferred template counts within each repertoire. In a later analysis, generation probabilities were computed using a VDJ recombination model fitted to out-of-frame rearrangements, and the results were checked against IGoR. Hypergeometric tests were used in a later analysis to score TCR-TCR, TCR-HLA and TCR-CMV co-occurrence, with a repertoire-size bias correction applied to the TCR pairs. To estimate false discovery rates, a later analysis permuted the HLA or CMV assignments 20 times. In a later analysis, co-occurring TCRs were grouped with DBSCAN, and TCRdist sequence similarity was added when clustering was performed within HLA-allele-positive subsets. Repertoires with fewer than 30,000 or more than 120,000 public chains, plus five repertoires with anomalous nucleotide sharing, were excluded from co-occurrence clustering. This is the immuneACCESS table as TCRdb keeps it, with only in-frame sequences that have V and J called. A part of the clones is gone; compared with another copy, unresolved V genes explain less than half, and the rest is unexplained. V, J and clone size derive from that table, while D and trimming were established from the DNA sequence. Across this sample there are about 190,000 clones, with over 60% seen only once. The top ten clonotypes cover approximately 2.1% of the sample.

At the junction V is shortened by 8 bases and J by 5 bases, with 15 bases in between. The CDR3 measures 12 amino acids from cysteine to phenylalanine. Only CDR3 DNA is held: 36 bases, read in frame from base 1. CDR1 and CDR2 (SQVTM, ANQGSEA) derive from the germline V gene. This clone was seen more than once but under ten times. The antigen it binds to is not known. Nothing much larger sits one base from this clone, and base qualities are not available. The sequenced sample was PBMCs. This TCR was sampled from a woman aged 30 to 39 in good health and CMV-seropositive. Here the chain combines TRBV29-1 and TRBJ2-5, with no reliable assignment of the D segment. The DNA sequence reads TGCAGCATTAGGAGCCTTTCGGAGACCCAGTACTTC. This yields the protein CSIRSLSETQYF. Extended through the reference TRBV29-1 and TRBJ2-5 proteins, this CDR3 yields the full variable domain: SAVISQKPSRDICQRGTSLTIQCQVDSQVTMMFWYRQQPGQSLTLIATANQGSEATYESGFVIDKFPISRPNLTFSTLTVSNMSPEDSSIYLCSIRSLSETQYFGPGTRLLVL.